This entry features one TCR beta chain sequence. The specificity of this receptor is unknown. Base qualities are missing; no much larger clone stands one base away. The data derive from a study of memory CD4+ T cells and cytomegalovirus serostatus (dated by TCRdb to the late 2010s). Regarding the study in general: The roughly 33 healthy Belgian adults in the cohort included 9 who were CMV seropositive and 24 who were CMV seronegative. The study sequenced CD4+ memory TCRbeta repertoires of a Belgian cohort with known cytomegalovirus serostatus to replicate a published TCR-based CMV serostatus classifier. Results the study describes overall, beyond this receptor: Among the 150 to 200 previously reported CMV-associated TCRbeta sequences, 60 to 85 showed up in the CD4+ memory repertoires, with each one found in between one and five individuals. The results were interpreted as suggesting that the CMV-associated TCR signature is mostly present in the CD4+ memory repertoire. Only CD4+CD45RO+ memory cells were sequenced, unlike the original study, which covered naive and memory CD4+ and CD8+ populations. A median bootstrapped AUC of about 0.95 with a 95% CI of 0.76-1.00 was achieved on the Belgian cohort by the original-framework classifier. For CMV serostatus prediction, a median bootstrapped AUC of 0.95 was reached with the original framework, and a median bootstrapped AUC of about 0.89 was reached with a US-trained random forest.

Single viable CD3+CD4+CD8-CD45RO+ cells were sorted as memory CD4+ T cells on a FACSAria II. To determine CMV serostatus, a Roche Elecsys assay was used that detects serum IgG against CMV pp150, pp28, p38 and p52. Once the samples were thawed, total CD4+ T cells were enriched through positive selection using CD4 magnetic microbeads. The samples came from a different study that was designed specifically to examine the CD4+ T cell memory repertoire. Peripheral blood mononuclear cells were isolated and cryopreserved following standard operating procedures; serum was stored at -80 °C. CD3-PerCP (BW264/56), CD4-APC (RPA-T4), CD45RO-PE (UCHT1) and CD8-Pacific Orange (3B5) antibodies were used for staining, and non-viable cells were excluded with Sytox blue. The Quick-DNA Microprep Kit was used to extract genomic DNA from the sorted cells. TCRbeta DNA was amplified with the immunoSEQ hsTCRbeta kit following the manufacturer's protocol. TCRbeta libraries were sequenced on an Illumina MiSeq instrument. Per the original workflow: Removing out-of-frame sequences left 2,204,828 distinct TCRbeta sequences, an average of approximately 61,000 per individual. Each individual was scored using the number of 160 or so previously reported CMV-associated TCRbeta sequences that the individual carried and the total number of productive distinct TCRbeta sequences. A beta-binomial model was reimplemented in Python, and random forests from scikit-learn, run with default parameters, were trained on data from the US cohort. Classifier performance on the Belgian cohort was summarized as median AUC with percentile confidence intervals calculated over 10,000 bootstrap iterations. TCRdb stores this immuneACCESS table with in-frame sequences only. Part of the clones is absent; in the studies checked, under half of the shortfall reflects unresolved V genes, and no reason is known for the rest. That table furnishes V, J and clone size, whereas the DNA furnished D and trimming. The sample profile shows about 82,000 clones; over 80% of them were found once. Of the sample, around 0.75% is held by the ten largest clones.

In the germline V gene (reference sequence), CDR1 corresponds to LNHDA and CDR2 to SQIVND. Relative to germline, V is 3 bases shorter and J is 10 bases shorter, with 13 bases between their ends. Inclusive of the bounding cysteine and phenylalanine, the CDR3 is 13 residues long. The sequence is cut down to CDR3 DNA, 39 bases in frame from base 1. The chain couples TRBV19 to TRBJ1-5, with no confident D gene call. Sequencing input: memory CD4+ T cells from blood. The origin of this receptor is an adult in good health and CMV-seronegative. The DNA sequence reads TGTGCCAGTAGTATGGGTAGGCCGGGACCCCAGCATTTT. Protein translation: CASSMGRPGPQHF. The full variable domain, completed from the reference TRBV19 and TRBJ1-5 proteins outside the CDR3, reads DGGITQSPKYLFRKEGQNVTLSCEQNLNHDAMYWYRQDPGQGLRLIYYSQIVNDFQKGDIAEGYSVSREKKESFPLTVTSAQKNPTAFYLCASSMGRPGPQHFGDGTRLSIL.